This paragraph covers one TCR beta chain sequence. As yet, its antigen is unknown. This sample stems from a study of post-analysis software for immune sequencing data. Whole-study results and caveats: TRBV5-6, TRBV5-1 and TRBV20-1 belonged to a set of roughly 5 TRBV segments that were more frequent in patients than controls.

cDNA libraries of TCR beta carried unique molecular identifiers. One entry per CDR3 protein, called by TCRdb with MiXCR from the PCR reads. The sample lists roughly 180,000 distinct CDR3 sequences, over 25% seen once, with approximately 1.5% in the top ten. Trimming shortened V by 5 bases and J by 3 bases, and 11 bases separated the two germline ends. This CDR3 has 15 amino acids. Germline V CDR1 and CDR2: SGHTA, FQGTGA. This TCR derives from a girl aged 10-17 years with multiple sclerosis. The sequencing sample was made of blood. V gene TRBV7-3 combines with J gene TRBJ2-6; D unclear. The CDR3 DNA reads as TGTGCCAGCAGCGCCGCCGGGCGTGGGGCCAACGTCCTGACTTTC. Protein product: CASSAAGRGANVLTF. Using reference TRBV7-3 and TRBJ2-6 for the parts outside the CDR3, the full variable domain is GAGVSQTPSNKVTEKGKYVELRCDPISGHTALYWYRQSLGQGPEFLIYFQGTGAADDSGLPNDRFFAVRPEGSVSTLKIQRTERGDSAVYLCASSAAGRGANVLTFGAGSRLTVL.